Each of the 13 T cell receptor beta chains below was sequenced from the same sample in a study of Ad26.COV2.S vaccination and SARS-CoV-2 variants. Method: immunoSEQ multiplex PCR; TCRdb's copy keeps in-frame clones and lacks some. The repertoire includes 120,000 to 150,000 clones, about nine tenths of them detected once, and more than 4.5% sits in the top ten. The source material was peripheral blood, sampled after recovery from COVID-19. The receptor set was obtained from a human donor who had recovered from COVID-19.

The chain joins TRBV7-8 to TRBJ1-2; 7 bases align to TRBD1. The V gene end was trimmed by 5 bases and the J gene end by 6 bases; junction bases not matched to a gene: 12. The CDR3 loop spans 15 amino acids. The germline CDR1 and CDR2 sequences are SGHVS and FQNEAQ. The CDR3 reads CASSPVGGGTDGYTF. The DNA of the CDR3 is TGTGCCAGCAGCCCAGTGGGAGGGGGCACGGATGGCTACACCTTC.

The rearrangement joins TRBV21-1 to TRBJ2-7; the table's D call TRBD1 went unverified against the DNA. TRBV21-1 is classified as a pseudogene. The CDR3 runs to 18 residues. The CDR3, as DNA: TGTGCCAGCAGCAATAAAAGGGGCCAGACCGGCTGGCCCTACGAGCAGTACTTC. This codes for CASSNKRGQTGWPYEQYF.

The chain's CDR3 is CASSWGASPGELFF. CDR3 nucleotides: TGCGCCAGCAGCTGGGGGGCTAGTCCCGGGGAGCTGTTTTTT. V usage is TRBV5-1 and J usage is TRBJ2-2; either TRBD1 or TRBD2 may fit D (6 bases each). This CDR3 has 14 amino acids. CDR1 is SGHRS, CDR2 YFSETQ, per germline. The ends were cut back, 3 bases at V and 6 bases at J, with 12 bases in the middle.

V gene TRBV6-5 combines with J gene TRBJ1-1; D unclear. Per the germline V gene, CDR1 is MNHEY and CDR2 is SVGAGI. Trimming stripped 6 bases from V and 2 bases from J, with 7 bases between. The CDR3 spans 12 residues. The CDR3 DNA follows: TGTGCCAGCAGCCCCCGAAACACTGAAGCTTTCTTT. It codes for CASSPRNTEAFF.

This clone has just one count. This sequence joins TRBV28 and TRBJ1-1, with D possibly matching TRBD1 (5 bases). CDR1 MDHEN and CDR2 SYDVKM come from the germline V gene. V was clipped by 3 bases and J by 7 bases, with 15 bases between them. The CDR3 consists of 14 residues. The CDR3 DNA sequence: TGTGCCAGCAGTTTGGGCCAAATCGGGGGTGAAGCTTTCTTT. As protein: CASSLGQIGGEAFF.

V is TRBV6-2 or TRBV6-3 and J is TRBJ2-3; 7 bases line up with TRBD1. This CDR3 is built from 15 residues. J lost 6 bases, V lost 5 bases, and 11 bases had no gene match. CDR1 and CDR2 from the germline V gene are MNHEY and SVGEGT. The CDR3 DNA is TGTGCCAGCAGTCACCGACAGGGCACCGGGGATACGCAGTATTTT. Amino acid sequence: CASSHRQGTGDTQYF.

This sequence joins TRBV6-2 or TRBV6-3 and TRBJ2-1; TRBD2 matches at 8 bases. The CDR3 runs to 15 residues. CDR1 is MNHEY and CDR2 is SVGEGT in the germline V gene. V lost 2 bases, J lost 4 bases, and 4 bases stayed unmatched. The DNA for the CDR3 is TGTGCCAGCAGTTACCGAAGCGGGGGTTACAATGAGCAGTTCTTC. This translates into CASSYRSGGYNEQFF.

The chain uses TRBV5-1 and TRBJ1-2, with 8 bases fitting TRBD1. Germline V CDR1 and CDR2: SGHRS, YFSETQ. The CDR3 has 14 residues. The V segment lost 3 bases and the J segment 3 bases; nucleotides outside the gene matches: 4. CDR3 sequence reads: CASSSGGADYGYTF. DNA of the CDR3: TGCGCCAGCAGCTCAGGGGGCGCAGACTATGGCTACACCTTC.

A few counts support this clone. CDR3 sequence (DNA): TGTGCCAGCAGTTTGGGGAGCTATGGCTACACCTTC. This sequence encodes CASSLGSYGYTF. This rearrangement joins TRBV6-5 to TRBJ1-2; D ambiguous. V was trimmed by 4 bases and J by 4 bases, leaving 7 bases between them. The CDR3 has 12 amino acids. The germline gives CDR1 MNHEY, CDR2 SVGAGI.

This clone was recorded only once. The V call is TRBV10-2, the J call TRBJ1-2; D not certain. Deletions cut 0 bases from V and 8 bases from J, with 7 bases between. The CDR3 totals 12 residues. The germline V gene encodes CDR1 WSHSY and CDR2 SAAADI. CDR3 sequence (DNA): TGCGCCAGCAGTGAGTCTGGGGAAGGCTACACCTTC. Protein: CASSESGEGYTF.

The CDR3 DNA sequence: TGCGCCAGCAGCCAAGATTGGAGCTCTGCAGAGACCCAGTACTTC. Protein product: CASSQDWSSAETQYF. The chain is built from TRBV4-1 and TRBJ2-5; D remains unclear. The CDR3 runs to 15 residues. The germline V gene encodes CDR1 MGHRA and CDR2 YSYEKL. V lost 0 bases, J lost 4 bases, and 12 bases lay in between.

The chain employs TRBV28 and TRBJ1-2, with a weak D call TRBD1 (5 bases). The V gene's germline CDR1 is MDHEN and CDR2 SYDVKM. The CDR3 loop spans 12 amino acids. Trimming took off 6 bases at V and 4 bases at J, with 9 bases between the two ends. The CDR3 region has the DNA TGTGCCAGCAGGCCGGGACCCTATGGCTACACCTTC. It specifies CASRPGPYGYTF.

This clone was counted a single time. V gene TRBV28 combines with J gene TRBJ1-2; D unresolved. From germline, CDR1 is MDHEN and CDR2 SYDVKM. CDR3 size: 13 residues. V was clipped by 5 bases and J by 4 bases, with 11 bases between them. The chain's CDR3 is CASSLGPIYGYTF. CDR3 nucleotide sequence: TGTGCCAGCAGTCTCGGCCCCATCTATGGCTACACCTTC.